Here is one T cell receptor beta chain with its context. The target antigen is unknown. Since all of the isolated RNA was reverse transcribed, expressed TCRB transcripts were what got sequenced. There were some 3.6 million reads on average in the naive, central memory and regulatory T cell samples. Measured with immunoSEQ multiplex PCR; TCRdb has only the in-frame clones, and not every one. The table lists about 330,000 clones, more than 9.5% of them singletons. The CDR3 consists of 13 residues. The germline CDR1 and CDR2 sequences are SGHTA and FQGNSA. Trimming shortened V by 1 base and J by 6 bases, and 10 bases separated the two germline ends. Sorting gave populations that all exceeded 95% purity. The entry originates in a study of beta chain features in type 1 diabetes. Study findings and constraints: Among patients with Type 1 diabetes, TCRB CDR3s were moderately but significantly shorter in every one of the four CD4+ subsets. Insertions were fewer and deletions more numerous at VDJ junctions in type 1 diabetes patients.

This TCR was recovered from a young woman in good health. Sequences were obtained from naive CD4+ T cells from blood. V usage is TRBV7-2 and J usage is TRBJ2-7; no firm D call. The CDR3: CASSLVQVSEQYF. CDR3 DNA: TGTGCCAGCAGCTTAGTTCAAGTTAGCGAGCAGTACTTC. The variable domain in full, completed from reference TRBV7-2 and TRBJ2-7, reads GAGVSQSPSNKVTEKGKDVELRCDPISGHTALYWYRQSLGQGLEFLIYFQGNSAPDKSGLPSDRFSAERTGGSVSTLTIQRTQQEDSAVYLCASSLVQVSEQYFGPGTRLTVT.